This TCR beta chain derives from a study of Graves' ophthalmopathy and Graves' hyperthyroidism listed by TCRdb under 2018. Some background on the complete study: Peripheral blood was collected at initial diagnosis, prior to any treatment. A discovery set of 90 to 100 patients (43 ophthalmopathy, under 65 stable hyperthyroidism) was enrolled to explore V-J signatures distinguishing ophthalmopathy from hyperthyroidism. T-cell repertoires of thyroid tissue and blood were compared in several hyperthyroidism patients. Following sample collection, hyperthyroidism patients were given methimazole at a starting dose of 30 mg daily, and ophthalmopathy patients were given high-dose intravenous methylprednisolone. In total, around 140 blood samples were TCR-sequenced: under 45 ophthalmopathy, some 75 hyperthyroidism and about 17 hyperthyroidism-to-ophthalmopathy patients. The independent validation cohort included approximately 19 hyperthyroidism patients plus 17 patients who later progressed from hyperthyroidism to ophthalmopathy. The study used signatures of the TCR beta repertoire to tell Graves' ophthalmopathy apart from Graves' hyperthyroidism and to predict which patients would progress to ophthalmopathy.

Overall study results and their limits: Among expanded thyroid clonotypes with frequency above 0.001, most also showed up in blood, which suggests that blood repertoires may reflect the thyroid immune response. No statistical method was used to predetermine the sample size, and group allocation was not hidden from the investigators. In validation, the model predicted ophthalmopathy progression with 55% to 71% sensitivity and 72.22% specificity; fewer than 15 predicted patients were CT-confirmed with GO in a median of approximately 6.2 months. Ophthalmopathy was separated from stable hyperthyroidism by the 13-signature model with just under 90% sensitivity and around 81% specificity in cross-validation and with 80%/75% in the test set.

From its cysteine to its phenylalanine, the CDR3 spans 17 amino acids. Only the CDR3 DNA stays, 51 bases, in frame from base 1. CDR1 ENHRY and CDR2 SYGVKD are derived from the germline V gene. V trim: 9 bases; J trim: 2 bases; unmatched bases: 11. Turning to this clonotype: It has no known antigen specificity. Base qualities are not provided; no much larger clone lies one nucleotide away.

TCR beta CDR3 regions were amplified from RNA transcripts for repertoire sequencing. HTBI primers and the Qiagen OneStep RT-PCR kit were used in a first-round RT-PCR, which was followed by a second-round multiplex PCR, size selection and purification. Sequencing of the libraries was carried out on an Illumina HiSeq2000 in paired-end mode with 100 bp reads. As for how the authors treated the data: Reads were processed with SOAPnuke, discarding reads with adapters, uncalled bases, mean Phred below 15, or no exact constant-primer or identifier match. COPE v1.2.5 was used to merge high-quality paired reads. Unique nucleotide sequences were defined as clonotypes and aligned to IMGT TRB V, D and J references using MiTCR v1.1. The analysis was limited to V-J combinations with a frequency above 0.0001, which together covered approximately 99% of repertoires. For each V-J combination, a TCR clonal expansion and chaos score was defined as F50 clonal expansion divided by the chaos observed in the TCRdist matrix. Welch's t-statistics and random forest were used to reduce features to about a dozen V-J combinations, which were fed into a naive Bayes classifier. Thyroid-blood repertoire similarity was quantified with the Morisita-Horn index. Starting from the raw public reads, TCRdb applied fastp trimming at Q25, assembled clones with MiXCR and retained in-frame beta chains. Identical CDR3 protein sequences are pooled into one entry, listed with their most common genes and DNA. For this entry, the V and J calls and clone size follow TCRdb and not the study's own pipeline. This sample has about 740,000 distinct CDR3 sequences in its table, and 40% of those were observed once. The ten most abundant clones make up approximately 43% of the sample.

Ophthalmopathy patients were characterized by moderately to severely active disease, a Clinical Activity Score of at least 3, a NOSPECS grade of at least 4, and a disease duration under 3 months. Patients with other autoimmune diseases, uncontrolled infections, pregnancy or lactation were excluded. Clinical symptoms, serum thyroxine, TRAb, thyroid ultrasound and orbital computed tomography formed the basis of the diagnosis. Using Ficoll-Paque density gradient centrifugation, PBMCs were isolated from 8.5 to 10 ml of fresh peripheral blood. Trizol reagent was used to extract the total RNA, and its quality was then checked on an Agilent 2100 Bioanalyzer.

The sample consisted of peripheral blood. This clonotype was sampled from an adult man with Graves' ophthalmopathy. The chain is encoded by TRBV10-3 joined to TRBJ2-3; a stretch of 13 junction bases matches TRBD2. The CDR3 amino acid sequence is: CAISTRTSGSVTDTQYF. Here is the DNA: TGTGCCATATCAACCCGGACTAGCGGGAGCGTCACAGATACGCAGTATTTT.